Given below is one T cell receptor beta chain in context. The antigen remains undetermined. The authors ran a second PCR of about 7 to 11 cycles using a sample-barcoded 5' primer and a J-beta primer mix. CDR3-containing paired-end reads numbered at least 2.5 million in each sample. TCRdb ran MiXCR on the 5' RACE reads and lists one entry per CDR3 protein. The table records over 1,200,000 distinct CDR3 sequences, roughly 60% of them present only once. V lost 1 base, J lost 1 base, and 6 bases stayed unmatched. Germline-derived CDR1 and CDR2 are SGHTA and FQGNSA. There are 18 residues in the CDR3. The entry originates in a study of blood T cells in healthy people across ages. General study points: The fall in TCR beta diversity per million T cells was roughly linear with age. Donors of long life had a larger count of naive CD4+ cells and greater diversity than aged donors.

Sequencing was done on a sample of blood. V is TRBV7-2 and J is TRBJ2-1; 11 bases fit TRBD2. This clonotype originated in a man between 18 and 29 years old in good health. The CDR3 loop reads CASSLEGTSGLSYNEQFF. CDR3 DNA sequence: TGTGCCAGCAGCTTAGAGGGGACTAGCGGCCTATCCTACAATGAGCAGTTCTTC.